These T cell receptor beta chains were read from a single sample in a study of blood T cell repertoires in COVID-19. Profiled with immunoSEQ multiplex PCR; TCRdb holds only in-frame clones, not every one. The table includes about 270,000 clones, over 75% detected once. Sample: peripheral blood. These receptors were obtained from a human donor in a cohort sampled during active COVID-19. The CDR3 runs from the conserved cysteine through the conserved F or W. Each record gives: D gene, J gene, clone size, V gene, CDR3 DNA, CDR3 protein. The D gene is left open where the match is weak. Clone size, where shown, is once, few, many, or a class for clones that have expanded.

D: TRBD2; J: TRBJ2-1; size: NA; V: TRBV20-1; DNA: TGCAGTGCGAGTAGACTAGCGGGAAACACCTACAATGAGCAGTTCTTC; CDR3: CSASRLAGNTYNEQFF
D: TRBD1; J: TRBJ1-2; size: NA; V: TRBV19; DNA: TGTGCCAGCCACCGGGACAGGGGTCGCCATGGCTACACCTTC; CDR3: CASHRDRGRHGYTF
D: NA; J: TRBJ1-4; size: once; V: TRBV19; DNA: TGTGCCAGTAGTGGCCCTGGAGTAGTTCCGTTTTTT; CDR3: CASSGPGVVPFF
D: NA; J: TRBJ1-1; size: NA; V: TRBV6-5; DNA: TGTGCCAGCAGTTCCGCCGACGGGGACTACACTGAAGCTTTCTTT; CDR3: CASSSADGDYTEAFF
D: NA; J: TRBJ1-2; size: NA; V: TRBV7-2; DNA: TGTGCCAGCAGCTTACGGAAAGGGGAAGCTAACTATGGCTACACCTTC; CDR3: CASSLRKGEANYGYTF
D: TRBD1; J: TRBJ2-1; size: once; V: TRBV6-1; DNA: TGTGCCAGCAGTGAACGAGGGGGCGGCTTTTACAATGAGCAGTTCTTC; CDR3: CASSERGGGFYNEQFF
D: TRBD1; J: TRBJ1-4; size: NA; V: TRBV6-5; DNA: TGTGCCAGCTGGGACAGTCTTAATGAAAAACTGTTTTTT; CDR3: CASWDSLNEKLFF
D: NA; J: TRBJ2-7; size: NA; V: TRBV6-4; DNA: TGTGCCAGCAGCGACTCTCAAAAACACAGGAACTCCTACGAGCAGTACTTC; CDR3: CASSDSQKHRNSYEQYF
D: NA; J: TRBJ2-7; size: NA; V: TRBV6-6; DNA: TGTGCCAGCAGTCCCCGGTACGAGCAGTACTTC; CDR3: CASSPRYEQYF
D: TRBD2; J: TRBJ2-3; size: NA; V: TRBV19; DNA: TGTGCCAGTAGTATGAGCGGGAGGGGAGATACGCAGTATTTT; CDR3: CASSMSGRGDTQYF
D: TRBD1; J: TRBJ1-6; size: NA; V: TRBV7-2; DNA: TGTGCCAGCAGATTAGACAGGGGCGGAAATTCACCCCTCCACTTT; CDR3: CASRLDRGGNSPLHF
D: NA; J: TRBJ2-1; size: NA; V: TRBV7-2; DNA: TGTGCCAGCAGCTTACAAGAAGGGGCGAGTGGTGAGCAGTTCTTC; CDR3: CASSLQEGASGEQFF
D: TRBD1; J: TRBJ1-2; size: few; V: TRBV7-3; DNA: TGTGCCAGCAGCTTGGACAGGGGAGTCTATGGCTACACCTTC; CDR3: CASSLDRGVYGYTF
D: NA; J: TRBJ1-2; size: NA; V: TRBV10-3; DNA: TGTGCCATCAGTGAACCAGGGTCCCCCGCTTTAGCTAACTATGGCTACACCTTC; CDR3: CAISEPGSPALANYGYTF
D: NA; J: TRBJ2-2; size: NA; V: TRBV19; DNA: TGTGCCAGTAGTACCGGTCGAGGGGGCACCGGGGAGCTGTTTTTT; CDR3: CASSTGRGGTGELFF
D: NA; J: TRBJ1-2; size: NA; V: TRBV2; DNA: TGTGCCAGCGTCCCCAGGGTAGACTATGGCTACACCTTC; CDR3: CASVPRVDYGYTF
D: NA; J: TRBJ2-3; size: NA; V: TRBV9; DNA: TGTGCCAGCAGCGTAGCCTCTAGAGGGGATACGCAGTATTTT; CDR3: CASSVASRGDTQYF
D: NA; J: TRBJ1-3; size: few; V: TRBV13; DNA: TGTGCCAGCAGCTTAGGAAAGGGAGGTGGAAACACCATATATTTT; CDR3: CASSLGKGGGNTIYF
D: TRBD2; J: TRBJ2-6; size: NA; V: TRBV28; DNA: TGTGCCACCCATTGGGGGGGAATAGTCTCTGGGGCCAACGTCCTGACTTTC; CDR3: CATHWGGIVSGANVLTF
D: TRBD2; J: TRBJ2-5; size: once; V: TRBV2; DNA: TGTGCCAGCAGGCGGGAGGTACAGGAGACCCAGTACTTC; CDR3: CASRREVQETQYF
D: NA; J: TRBJ1-6; size: NA; V: TRBV6-2/TRBV6-3; DNA: TGTGCCAGCAGTTCCCAGGGCGGGAGTTCGCCCCTCCACTTT; CDR3: CASSSQGGSSPLHF
D: NA; J: TRBJ2-7; size: NA; V: TRBV30; DNA: TGTGCCTGGAGTGTACGGGGGGGGACAGGGAGCAACGAGCAGTACTTC; CDR3: CAWSVRGGTGSNEQYF
D: NA; J: TRBJ2-5; size: NA; V: TRBV28; DNA: TGTGCCAGCAGTTTAGCGGCCCCCTGGGAGACCCAGTACTTC; CDR3: CASSLAAPWETQYF
D: NA; J: TRBJ1-6; size: NA; V: TRBV11-2; DNA: TGTGCCAGCAGCTTAGGGAGGACAGCAACTTCACCCCTCCACTTT; CDR3: CASSLGRTATSPLHF
D: TRBD2; J: TRBJ2-7; size: NA; V: TRBV5-1; DNA: TGCGCCAGCAGCCTTGCGGGAGGGCTCGAGCAGTACTTC; CDR3: CASSLAGGLEQYF
D: NA; J: TRBJ1-1; size: NA; V: TRBV15; DNA: TGTGCCACCAGCAGAGACTTTACCCCGGGCACTGAAGCTTTCTTT; CDR3: CATSRDFTPGTEAFF
D: NA; J: TRBJ1-1; size: NA; V: TRBV7-9; DNA: TGTGCCAGATACAAAGCTTTCTTT; CDR3: CARYKAFF
D: TRBD1; J: TRBJ2-1; size: few; V: TRBV28; DNA: TGTGCCAGCAACCCGACAGGGTGGAGTAGTGAGCAGTTCTTC; CDR3: CASNPTGWSSEQFF
D: NA; J: TRBJ2-7; size: once; V: TRBV5-1; DNA: TGCGCCAGCAGCTTGAACTCCGGGGAAACCTACGAGCAGTACTTC; CDR3: CASSLNSGETYEQYF
D: NA; J: TRBJ2-7; size: NA; V: TRBV12-3/TRBV12-4; DNA: TGTGCCAGCAGTTTCTACTACGAGCAGTACTTC; CDR3: CASSFYYEQYF
D: NA; J: TRBJ1-2; size: once; V: TRBV19; DNA: TGTGCCAGTAGGAATTACAGGTGGGGCTACACCTTC; CDR3: CASRNYRWGYTF
D: TRBD2; J: TRBJ2-5; size: NA; V: TRBV24-1; DNA: TGTGCCACCAGCGGGGGGGGAAAAGAGACCCAGTACTTC; CDR3: CATSGGGKETQYF
D: TRBD2; J: TRBJ2-5; size: NA; V: TRBV7-2; DNA: TGTGCCAGCTCCACCAGGGGACTAGGCCCTCAGGCCCAGTACTTC; CDR3: CASSTRGLGPQAQYF
D: NA; J: TRBJ1-5; size: NA; V: TRBV15; DNA: TGTGCCACCAGCAGAGATCTTTATAGCAATCAGCCCCAGCATTTT; CDR3: CATSRDLYSNQPQHF
D: TRBD1; J: TRBJ2-1; size: NA; V: TRBV27; DNA: TGTGCCAGCAGTGATCCGGGACAGGGAGTTAGGAATGAGCAGTTCTTC; CDR3: CASSDPGQGVRNEQFF
D: NA; J: TRBJ1-2; size: once; V: TRBV5-1; DNA: TGCGCCAGCAGCCCGCAGGGGCCAGAATATGGCTACACCTTC; CDR3: CASSPQGPEYGYTF
D: TRBD1; J: TRBJ1-5; size: NA; V: TRBV6-2/TRBV6-3; DNA: TGTGCCAGCAGTTACTCGGGGACAGGGGGATTTTTAGAAAATCAGCCCCAGCATTTT; CDR3: CASSYSGTGGFLENQPQHF
D: NA; J: TRBJ2-5; size: many; V: TRBV29-1; DNA: TGCAGCCCCTGGACTCAAGAGACCCAGTACTTC; CDR3: CSPWTQETQYF
D: TRBD2; J: TRBJ2-1; size: NA; V: TRBV5-8; DNA: TGTGCCAGCAACCCCGGATTAGCGGGAGGGTTCTACAATGAGCAGTTCTTC; CDR3: CASNPGLAGGFYNEQFF
D: NA; J: TRBJ2-7; size: few; V: TRBV30; DNA: TGTGCCTGGAGTGGGGGGGGGCGGGGCGAGCAGTACTTC; CDR3: CAWSGGGRGEQYF
D: NA; J: TRBJ2-6; size: NA; V: TRBV6-6; DNA: TGTGCCAGCAGTCCGACTAGTTGGACCTCTGGGGCCAACGTCCTGACTTTC; CDR3: CASSPTSWTSGANVLTF
D: TRBD2; J: TRBJ2-3; size: NA; V: TRBV11-2; DNA: TGTGCCAGCAGCTCTCTAGCGGGAGAGACCTCCGCAGATCCGCAGTATTTT; CDR3: CASSSLAGETSADPQYF
D: TRBD1; J: TRBJ1-1; size: NA; V: TRBV19; DNA: TGTGCCAGTAGTAAACAACCAGGGGGGAAAGCTTTCTTT; CDR3: CASSKQPGGKAFF
D: TRBD2; J: TRBJ2-4; size: NA; V: TRBV2; DNA: TGTGCCAGCAGTCCACCACGGGTAGCGGGAGCCACTTTACCACAAAACATTCAGTACTTC; CDR3: CASSPPRVAGATLPQNIQYF
D: NA; J: TRBJ1-5; size: NA; V: TRBV3-1/TRBV3-2; DNA: TGTGCCAGCAGCCAAGAATATAAAAGCCCTGCCTCGCCCCAGCATTTT; CDR3: CASSQEYKSPASPQHF
D: NA; J: TRBJ2-5; size: NA; V: TRBV19; DNA: TGTGCCAGTAGTATAGGGGCTAGCGTGGGAGAGACCCAGTACTTC; CDR3: CASSIGASVGETQYF
D: NA; J: TRBJ2-4; size: NA; V: TRBV7-3; DNA: TGTGCCAGCAGGTCCGCAGGGAACATTCAGTACTTC; CDR3: CASRSAGNIQYF
D: TRBD2; J: TRBJ2-7; size: NA; V: TRBV7-8; DNA: TGTGCCAGCAGCTTCACTAGCGGGCAACTAGGAGCCTACGAGCAGTACTTC; CDR3: CASSFTSGQLGAYEQYF
D: TRBD1; J: TRBJ1-2; size: NA; V: TRBV2; DNA: TGTGCCAGCAGTGAAAGGGGACAGGTGGTGGGTAATGACTATGGCTACACCTTC; CDR3: CASSERGQVVGNDYGYTF
D: TRBD1; J: TRBJ1-1; size: NA; V: TRBV12-3/TRBV12-4; DNA: TGTGCCAGCAGCCTTGACAGGGAGGCTGAAGCTTTCTTT; CDR3: CASSLDREAEAFF